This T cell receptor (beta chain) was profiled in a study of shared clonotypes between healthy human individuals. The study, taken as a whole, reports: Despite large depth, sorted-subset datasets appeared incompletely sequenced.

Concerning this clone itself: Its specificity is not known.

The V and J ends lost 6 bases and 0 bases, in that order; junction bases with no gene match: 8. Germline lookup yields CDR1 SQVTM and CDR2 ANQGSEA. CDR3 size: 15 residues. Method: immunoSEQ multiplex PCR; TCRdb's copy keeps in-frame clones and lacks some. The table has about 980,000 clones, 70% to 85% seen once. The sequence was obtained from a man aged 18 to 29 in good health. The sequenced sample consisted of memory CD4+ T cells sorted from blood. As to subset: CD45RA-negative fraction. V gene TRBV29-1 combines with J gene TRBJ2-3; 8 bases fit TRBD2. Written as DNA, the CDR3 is TGCAGCGTGGTCATAGCGGGGCCTAGCACAGATACGCAGTATTTT. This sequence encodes CSVVIAGPSTDTQYF.